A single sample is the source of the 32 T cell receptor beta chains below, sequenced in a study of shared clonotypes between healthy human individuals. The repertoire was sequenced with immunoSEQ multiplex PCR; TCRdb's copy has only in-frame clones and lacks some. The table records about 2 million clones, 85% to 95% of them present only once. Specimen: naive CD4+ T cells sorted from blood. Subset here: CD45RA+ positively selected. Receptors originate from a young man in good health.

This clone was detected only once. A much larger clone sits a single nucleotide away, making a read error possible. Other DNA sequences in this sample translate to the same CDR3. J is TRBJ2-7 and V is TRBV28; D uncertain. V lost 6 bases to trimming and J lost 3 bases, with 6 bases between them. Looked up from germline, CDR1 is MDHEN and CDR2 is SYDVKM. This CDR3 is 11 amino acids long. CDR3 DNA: TGTGCCAGCAGCCTTAACTACGAGCAGTACTTC. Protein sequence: CASSLNYEQYF.

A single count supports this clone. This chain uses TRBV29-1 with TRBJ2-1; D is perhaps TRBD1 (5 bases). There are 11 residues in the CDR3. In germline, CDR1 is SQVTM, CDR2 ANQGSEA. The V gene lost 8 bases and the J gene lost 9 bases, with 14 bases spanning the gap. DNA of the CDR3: TGCAGCTACTCCCAGGGTATTGAGCAGTTCTTC. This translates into CSYSQGIEQFF.

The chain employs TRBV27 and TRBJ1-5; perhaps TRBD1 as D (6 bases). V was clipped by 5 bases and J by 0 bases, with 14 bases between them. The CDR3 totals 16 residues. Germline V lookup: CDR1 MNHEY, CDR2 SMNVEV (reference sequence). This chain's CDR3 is CASSHDRTYSNQPQHF. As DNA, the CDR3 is TGTGCCAGCAGTCACGACAGGACATATAGCAATCAGCCCCAGCATTTT.

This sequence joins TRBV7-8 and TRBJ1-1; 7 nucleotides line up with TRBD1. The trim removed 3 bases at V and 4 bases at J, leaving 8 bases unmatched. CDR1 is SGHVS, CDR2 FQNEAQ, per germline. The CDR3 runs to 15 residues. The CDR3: CASSFTGVVGTEAFF. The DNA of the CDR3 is TGTGCCAGCAGCTTCACAGGGGTCGTAGGCACTGAAGCTTTCTTT.

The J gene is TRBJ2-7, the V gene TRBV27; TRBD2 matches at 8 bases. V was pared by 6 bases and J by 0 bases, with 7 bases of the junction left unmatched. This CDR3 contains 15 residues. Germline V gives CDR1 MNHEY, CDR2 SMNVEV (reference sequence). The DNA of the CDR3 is TGTGCCAGCAGAGCGGAGCGGGGGCCCTCCTACGAGCAGTACTTC. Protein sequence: CASRAERGPSYEQYF.

The CDR3 DNA reads TGTGCCAGCAGTGGAGCCAGGGGCGACCTCGGGGAGCAGTACTTC. Translated: CASSGARGDLGEQYF. V is TRBV2 and J is TRBJ2-7, with a weak D call TRBD1 (6 bases). Trimming pared 4 bases from V and 7 bases from J, leaving 20 bases between. This CDR3 has 15 residues. CDR1 and CDR2 from the germline V gene are SNHLY and FYNNEI. The variable domain in full, completed from reference TRBV2 and TRBJ2-7, reads EPEVTQTPSHQVTQMGQEVILRCVPISNHLYFYWYRQILGQKVEFLVSFYNNEISEKSEIFDDQFSVERPDGSNFTLKIRSTKLEDSAMYFCASSGARGDLGEQYFGPGTRLTVT.

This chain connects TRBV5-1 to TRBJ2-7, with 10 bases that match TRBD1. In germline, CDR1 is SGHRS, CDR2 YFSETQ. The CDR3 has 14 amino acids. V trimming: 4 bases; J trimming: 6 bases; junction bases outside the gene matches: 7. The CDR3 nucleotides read TGCGCCAGCAGCACACCGGGACAGGGGAGCGAGCAGTACTTC. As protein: CASSTPGQGSEQYF.

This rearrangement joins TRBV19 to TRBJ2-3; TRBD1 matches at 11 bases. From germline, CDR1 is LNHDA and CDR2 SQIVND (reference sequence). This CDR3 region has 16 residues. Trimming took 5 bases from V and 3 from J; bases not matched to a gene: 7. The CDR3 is CASSSPGQGVTDTQYF. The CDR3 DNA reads TGTGCCAGTAGTTCGCCGGGACAGGGGGTTACAGATACGCAGTATTTT.

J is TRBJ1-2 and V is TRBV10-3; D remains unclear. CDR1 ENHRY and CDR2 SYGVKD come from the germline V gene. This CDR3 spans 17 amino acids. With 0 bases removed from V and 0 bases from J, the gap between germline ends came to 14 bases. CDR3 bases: TGTGCCATCAGTGAGTCTCCTGAGGGCCCAGCTAACTATGGCTACACCTTC. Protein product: CAISESPEGPANYGYTF.

The CDR3, as DNA: TGCAGCGTGGGCAGGGTAGGATACGAGCAGTACTTC. Its protein is CSVGRVGYEQYF. This chain links TRBV29-1 with TRBJ2-7; weak D call: TRBD1 (5 bases). Per the germline V gene, CDR1 is SQVTM and CDR2 is ANQGSEA. The CDR3 has 12 residues. The V gene lost 6 bases and the J gene lost 4 bases, with 13 bases spanning the gap.

CDR3 loop: CASSAPGLAGSYNEQFF. The CDR3 DNA is TGTGCCAGCAGCGCTCCGGGGCTAGCGGGCTCTTACAATGAGCAGTTCTTC. The chain uses TRBV7-9 and TRBJ2-1; the match to TRBD2 covers 8 bases. The germline V gene encodes CDR1 SEHNR and CDR2 FQNEAQ (reference sequence). V trimming: 5 bases; J trimming: 4 bases; junction bases outside the gene matches: 13. The CDR3 runs to 17 residues.

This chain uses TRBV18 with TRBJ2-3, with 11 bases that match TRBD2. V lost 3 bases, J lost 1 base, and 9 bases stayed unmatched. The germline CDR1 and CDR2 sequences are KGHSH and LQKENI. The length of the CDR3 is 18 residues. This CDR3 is CASSPRASGGTGTDTQYF. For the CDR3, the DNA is TGTGCCAGCTCACCTCGGGCTAGCGGGGGGACAGGCACAGATACGCAGTATTTT.

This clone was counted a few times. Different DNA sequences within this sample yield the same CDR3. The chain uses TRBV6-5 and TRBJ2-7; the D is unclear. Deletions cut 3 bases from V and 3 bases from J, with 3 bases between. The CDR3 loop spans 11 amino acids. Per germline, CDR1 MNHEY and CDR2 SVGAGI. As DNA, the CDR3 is TGTGCCAGCAGTTATCTCTACGAGCAGTACTTC. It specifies CASSYLYEQYF.

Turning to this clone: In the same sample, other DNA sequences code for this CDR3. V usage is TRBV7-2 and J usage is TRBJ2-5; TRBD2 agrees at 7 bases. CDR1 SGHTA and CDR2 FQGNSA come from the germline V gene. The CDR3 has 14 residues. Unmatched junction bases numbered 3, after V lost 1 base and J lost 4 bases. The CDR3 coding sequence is TGTGCCAGCAGCTTAGGGGGGGGTCCAGAGACCCAGTACTTC. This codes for CASSLGGGPETQYF. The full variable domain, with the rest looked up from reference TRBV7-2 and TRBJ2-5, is GAGVSQSPSNKVTEKGKDVELRCDPISGHTALYWYRQSLGQGLEFLIYFQGNSAPDKSGLPSDRFSAERTGGSVSTLTIQRTQQEDSAVYLCASSLGGGPETQYFGPGTRLLVL.

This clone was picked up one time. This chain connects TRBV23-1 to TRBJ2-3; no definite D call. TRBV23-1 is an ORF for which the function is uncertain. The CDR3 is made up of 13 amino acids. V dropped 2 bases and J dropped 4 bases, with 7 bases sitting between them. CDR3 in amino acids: CASSQPLADTQYF. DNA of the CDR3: TGCGCCAGCAGTCAACCCCTCGCAGATACGCAGTATTTT.

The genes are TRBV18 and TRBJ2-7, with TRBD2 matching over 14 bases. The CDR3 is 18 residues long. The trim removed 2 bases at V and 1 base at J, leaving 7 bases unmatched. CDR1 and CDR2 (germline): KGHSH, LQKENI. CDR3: CASSPGLAGGGRSYEQYF. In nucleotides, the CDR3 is TGTGCCAGCTCACCAGGACTAGCGGGGGGTGGGCGATCCTACGAGCAGTACTTC.

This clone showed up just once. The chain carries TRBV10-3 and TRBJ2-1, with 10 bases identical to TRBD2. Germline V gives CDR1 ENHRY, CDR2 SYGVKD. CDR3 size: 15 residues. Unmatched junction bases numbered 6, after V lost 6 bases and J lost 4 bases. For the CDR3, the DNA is TGTGCCATCAGCCCCGGGACTAGCGCTTACAATGAGCAGTTCTTC. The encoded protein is CAISPGTSAYNEQFF.

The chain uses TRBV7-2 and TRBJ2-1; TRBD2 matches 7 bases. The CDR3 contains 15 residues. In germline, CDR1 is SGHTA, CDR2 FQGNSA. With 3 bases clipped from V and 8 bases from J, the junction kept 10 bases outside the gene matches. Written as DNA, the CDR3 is TGTGCCAGCAGCTTGGCGGGAGTCCCGGCTTATGAGCAGTTCTTC. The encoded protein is CASSLAGVPAYEQFF.

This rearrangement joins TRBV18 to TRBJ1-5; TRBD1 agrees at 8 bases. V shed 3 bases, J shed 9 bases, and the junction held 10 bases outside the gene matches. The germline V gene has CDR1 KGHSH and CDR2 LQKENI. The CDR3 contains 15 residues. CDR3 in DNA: TGTGCCAGCTCACCCCCGGACAGGGAGGGTCTGCCCCAGCATTTT. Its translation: CASSPPDREGLPQHF. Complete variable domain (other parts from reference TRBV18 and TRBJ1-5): NAGVMQNPRHLVRRRGQEARLRCSPMKGHSHVYWYRQLPEEGLKFMVYLQKENIIDESGMPKERFSAEFPKEGPSILRIQQVVRGDSAAYFCASSPPDREGLPQHFGDGTRLSIL.

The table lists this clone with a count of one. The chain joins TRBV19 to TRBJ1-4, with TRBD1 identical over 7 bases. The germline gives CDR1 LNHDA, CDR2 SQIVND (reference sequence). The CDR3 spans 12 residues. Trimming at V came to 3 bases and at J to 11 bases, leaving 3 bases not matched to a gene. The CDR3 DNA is TGTGCCAGTAGTATCCGGGACAGTAAACTGTTTTTT. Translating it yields CASSIRDSKLFF.

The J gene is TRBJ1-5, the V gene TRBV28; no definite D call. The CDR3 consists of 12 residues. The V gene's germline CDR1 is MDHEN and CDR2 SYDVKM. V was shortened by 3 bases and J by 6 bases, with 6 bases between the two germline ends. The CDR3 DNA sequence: TGTGCCAGCAGTTTTGGTGGTCAGCCCCAGCATTTT. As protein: CASSFGGQPQHF.

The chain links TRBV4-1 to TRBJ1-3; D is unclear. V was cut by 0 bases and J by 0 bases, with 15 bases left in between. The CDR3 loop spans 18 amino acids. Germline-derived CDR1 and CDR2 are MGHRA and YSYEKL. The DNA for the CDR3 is TGCGCCAGCAGCCAAGAATCGGCGGTACTAAGCTCTGGAAACACCATATATTTT. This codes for CASSQESAVLSSGNTIYF.

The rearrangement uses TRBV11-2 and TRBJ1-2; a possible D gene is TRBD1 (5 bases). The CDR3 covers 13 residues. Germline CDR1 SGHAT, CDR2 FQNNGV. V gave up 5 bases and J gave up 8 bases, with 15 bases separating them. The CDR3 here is CASSTQDTRGYTF. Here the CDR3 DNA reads TGTGCCAGCAGCACGCAGGACACAAGAGGCTACACCTTC.

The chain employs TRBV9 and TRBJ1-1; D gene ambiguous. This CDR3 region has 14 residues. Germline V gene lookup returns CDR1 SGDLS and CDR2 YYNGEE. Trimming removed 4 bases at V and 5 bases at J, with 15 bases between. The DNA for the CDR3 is TGTGCCAGCAGCAAAGACTCCTTCCTGACTGAAGCTTTCTTT. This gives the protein CASSKDSFLTEAFF.

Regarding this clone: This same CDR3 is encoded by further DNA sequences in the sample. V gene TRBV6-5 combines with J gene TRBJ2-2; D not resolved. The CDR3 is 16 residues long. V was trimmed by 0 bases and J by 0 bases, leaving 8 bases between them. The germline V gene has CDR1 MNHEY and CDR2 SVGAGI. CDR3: CASSYSGLANTGELFF. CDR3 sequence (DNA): TGTGCCAGCAGTTACTCAGGGCTAGCGAACACCGGGGAGCTGTTTTTT.

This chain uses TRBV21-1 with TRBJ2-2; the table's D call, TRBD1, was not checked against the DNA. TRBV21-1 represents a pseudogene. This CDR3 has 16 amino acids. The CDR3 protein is CASSPRQGRMTGELFF. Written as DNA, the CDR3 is TGTGCCAGCAGTCCGCGACAGGGAAGAATGACCGGGGAGCTGTTTTTT.

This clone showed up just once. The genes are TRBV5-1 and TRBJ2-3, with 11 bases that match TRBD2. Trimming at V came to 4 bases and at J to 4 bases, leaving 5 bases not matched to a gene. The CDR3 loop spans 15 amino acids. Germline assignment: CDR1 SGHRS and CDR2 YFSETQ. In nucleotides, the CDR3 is TGCGCCAGCAGCAAAAATAGCGGGGGGGCAGATACGCAGTATTTT. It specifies CASSKNSGGADTQYF.

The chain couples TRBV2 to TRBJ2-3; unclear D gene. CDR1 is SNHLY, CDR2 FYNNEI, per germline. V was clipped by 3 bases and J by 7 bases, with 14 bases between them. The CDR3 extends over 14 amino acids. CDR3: CASSDWQAPNTQYF. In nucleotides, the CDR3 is TGTGCCAGCAGTGATTGGCAGGCTCCGAATACGCAGTATTTT.

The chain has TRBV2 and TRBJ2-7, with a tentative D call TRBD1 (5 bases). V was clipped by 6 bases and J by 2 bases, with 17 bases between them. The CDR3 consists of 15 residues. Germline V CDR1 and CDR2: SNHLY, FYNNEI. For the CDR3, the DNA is TGTGCCAGCAGAAGTGGCCGGCAGGGCCCCTACGAGCAGTACTTC. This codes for CASRSGRQGPYEQYF.

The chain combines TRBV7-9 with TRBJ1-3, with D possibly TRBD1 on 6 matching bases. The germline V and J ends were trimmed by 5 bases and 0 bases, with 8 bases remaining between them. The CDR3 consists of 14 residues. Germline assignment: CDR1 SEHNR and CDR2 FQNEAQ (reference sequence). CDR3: CASSPGDSGNTIYF. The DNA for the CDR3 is TGTGCCAGCAGCCCAGGGGACTCTGGAAACACCATATATTTT.

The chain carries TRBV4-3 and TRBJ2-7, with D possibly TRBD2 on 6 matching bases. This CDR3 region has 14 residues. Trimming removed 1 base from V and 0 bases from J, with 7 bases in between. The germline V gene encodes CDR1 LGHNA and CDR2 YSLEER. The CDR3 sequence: CASSQGRASYEQYF. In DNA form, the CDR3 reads TGCGCCAGCAGCCAAGGGAGGGCCTCCTACGAGCAGTACTTC.

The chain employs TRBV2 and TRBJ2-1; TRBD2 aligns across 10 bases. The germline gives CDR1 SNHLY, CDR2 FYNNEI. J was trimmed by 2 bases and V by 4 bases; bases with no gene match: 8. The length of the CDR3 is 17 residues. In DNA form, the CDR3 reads TGTGCCAGCAGTGTAACTAGCGGGGACACAGCCTACAATGAGCAGTTCTTC. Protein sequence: CASSVTSGDTAYNEQFF.